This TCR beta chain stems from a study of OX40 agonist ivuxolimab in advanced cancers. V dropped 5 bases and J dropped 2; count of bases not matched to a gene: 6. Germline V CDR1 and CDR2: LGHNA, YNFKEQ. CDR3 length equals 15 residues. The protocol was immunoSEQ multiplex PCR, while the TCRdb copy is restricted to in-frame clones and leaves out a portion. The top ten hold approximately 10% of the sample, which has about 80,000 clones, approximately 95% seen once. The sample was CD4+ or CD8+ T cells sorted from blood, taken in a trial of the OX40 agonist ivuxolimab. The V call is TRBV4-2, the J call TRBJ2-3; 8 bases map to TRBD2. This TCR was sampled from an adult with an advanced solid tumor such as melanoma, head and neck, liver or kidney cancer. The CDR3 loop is CASSSPTSATDTQYF. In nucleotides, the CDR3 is TGTGCCAGCAGCAGCCCGACTAGCGCCACAGATACGCAGTATTTT.